This T cell receptor (beta chain) was sequenced for a study of blood T cell repertoires in COVID-19. With V trimmed by 4 bases and J by 5 bases, 6 bases remained unmatched. Per germline, CDR1 SGHVS and CDR2 FQNEAQ. This CDR3 region has 15 residues. TCRdb's table, derived via immunoSEQ multiplex PCR, lists solely in-frame clones and lacks some. Seen here are 99,000 or so clones, over 80% observed once, and the top ten hold 2%. The sample consisted of peripheral blood. This TCR was recovered from a man in his 70s with active or convalescent COVID-19. The rearrangement links TRBV7-8 to TRBJ2-3; 10 nucleotides line up with TRBD1. The CDR3 reads CASSSGQGTRDTQYF. The CDR3 DNA sequence: TGTGCCAGCAGCTCGGGACAGGGGACACGAGATACGCAGTATTTT.